This T cell receptor (beta chain) was recorded in a study of blood T cell repertoires in COVID-19. Study-wide context: Italy, Spain and the United States were the sources of the convalescent and acute COVID-19 samples.

Per the study methods: Amplification of reference gene primers was used by the study to estimate nucleated cell counts. This table comes from immunoSEQ multiplex PCR, and its TCRdb copy is limited to in-frame clones, with some not included. D and trimming were read from the DNA, whereas the V and J calls and clone size are those reported in that table. The sample records hundreds of thousands of clones, 80% to 90% being singletons. CDR1 and CDR2 (germline): MNHEY, SMNVEV (reference sequence). Trimming removed 2 bases from V and 2 bases from J; junction bases left unmatched: 8. This CDR3 spans 18 amino acids.

The sequence derives from a woman aged 50 to 60 with acute or convalescent COVID-19. Sequenced sample: peripheral blood. The chain employs TRBV27 and TRBJ2-5, with 13 bases lining up with TRBD2. The CDR3 sequence: CASSLGQGGLAGQETQYF. The CDR3 coding sequence is TGTGCCAGCAGTTTAGGGCAGGGGGGACTAGCGGGACAAGAGACCCAGTACTTC.